This record concerns one T cell receptor (beta chain) sequence. The target of this receptor is not known. No base quality information exists; no much larger clone differs at one position. RNA was extracted with the RNeasy kit and roughly 0.45 to 1 ug was reverse transcribed using random hexamers. TCR beta CDR3 regions were amplified with the immunoSEQ multiplex PCR assay covering 54 Vbeta and 13 Jbeta segments. PCR amplification bias was corrected using a synthetic template baseline for primer optimization and computational correction. Under the source paper's analysis protocol: Reads were annotated to V, D and J genes according to IMGT and were analyzed with immunoSEQ Analyzer, with only productive sequences retained. Clonality was computed as one minus Shannon entropy normalized by log2 of the number of productive unique sequences. For each patient and control, public and private clones were evaluated among the 100 most prevalent clones. Susac-specific clones were defined as absent from healthy and MS cohorts, around 970 published viral clones and other ImmuneACCESS disease sequences. TCRdb trimmed public reads at Q25 via fastp, called clones via MiXCR and kept in-frame beta chains. For every CDR3 protein sequence, its rows merge into one entry that carries the most common genes and DNA. TCRdb assigned the V and J calls; the authors' analysis was not used. The sample table contains under 200,000 distinct CDR3 sequences; only one count was recorded for around 96% of them. Roughly 0.16% of the sample belongs to the ten largest clones.

Peripheral blood CD8+ and CD4+ T cells from healthy donors, Susac syndrome patients and multiple sclerosis patients were profiled by high-throughput TCR beta sequencing. The multiple sclerosis controls were treatment-naive patients who had stable or active relapsing-remitting disease and met the revised McDonald criteria. Bulk CD8+ and CD4+ T cells were purified by magnetic negative isolation, while CD8+ TEMRA cells were enriched using FACS. Blood was collected in EDTA tubes and processed within 24 hours, with PBMCs isolated through density gradient centrifugation. PBMCs intended for TCR sequencing were frozen in liquid nitrogen and were later thawed in a 37 degrees C water bath. The sorted or isolated CD4+, CD8+ and CD8+ TEMRA cells reached a purity of at least 90%. This specimen comes from a study of CD8 T cells in Susac syndrome (dated by TCRdb to about 2019). With respect to the entire study: Whether CD8+ T cell activation and differentiation in Susac syndrome was antigen driven was tested using repertoire sequencing. Clonality of the CD8+ T cell repertoire was compared between eleven to twelve healthy donors, about 14 Susac syndrome patients and roughly 16 multiple sclerosis patients.

General conclusions and limits of the study: The TCR sequencing and HLA analysis was acknowledged to have included a relatively small number of individuals.

The CDR3 runs 16 amino acids, cysteine and phenylalanine included. The only DNA kept is the CDR3, 48 bases in frame from the first base. CDR1 and CDR2, looked up from the germline V gene, are MDHEN and SYDVKM. The germline V and J ends show losses of 2 bases and 1 base respectively, and no gene match explains 1 base of the junction. The TCR sequence derives from a human donor with multiple sclerosis. The sequenced sample consisted of CD8+ T cells from PBMCs. The sequence is built from TRBV28 and TRBJ2-2, and TRBD2 aligns with 10 junction nucleotides. The CDR3 has the sequence CASSLLAGVNTGELFF. At the DNA level, the sequence is TGTGCCAGCAGTTTACTAGCGGGAGTGAACACCGGGGAGCTGTTTTTT.